The entry that follows covers one T cell receptor (beta chain) sequence. The antigen remains unidentified. The authors incorporated unique molecular identifiers into the TCR beta cDNA libraries. MiXCR, applied by TCRdb to the PCR reads, yields one record per CDR3 protein. The sample yields approximately 460,000 distinct CDR3 sequences, under 55% seen once. This CDR3 is 13 amino acids long. V lost 5 bases to trimming and J lost 7 bases; unmatched junction nucleotides: 7. Germline CDR1 and CDR2: SEHNR and FQNEAQ (reference sequence). The data derive from a study of post-analysis software for immune sequencing data. Overall study findings and caveats: Controls had lower frequencies than patients of 4 or 5 TRBV segments, which included TRBV5-6, TRBV5-1 and TRBV20-1.

This TCR was sampled from a girl between 5 and 17 years old with multiple sclerosis. This rearrangement joins TRBV7-9 to TRBJ2-5; 7 bases are a match to TRBD2. Specimen: blood. The CDR3, as DNA: TGTGCCAGCAGCGGAAGCGGGATTGCGACCCAGTACTTC. Its translation is CASSGSGIATQYF.